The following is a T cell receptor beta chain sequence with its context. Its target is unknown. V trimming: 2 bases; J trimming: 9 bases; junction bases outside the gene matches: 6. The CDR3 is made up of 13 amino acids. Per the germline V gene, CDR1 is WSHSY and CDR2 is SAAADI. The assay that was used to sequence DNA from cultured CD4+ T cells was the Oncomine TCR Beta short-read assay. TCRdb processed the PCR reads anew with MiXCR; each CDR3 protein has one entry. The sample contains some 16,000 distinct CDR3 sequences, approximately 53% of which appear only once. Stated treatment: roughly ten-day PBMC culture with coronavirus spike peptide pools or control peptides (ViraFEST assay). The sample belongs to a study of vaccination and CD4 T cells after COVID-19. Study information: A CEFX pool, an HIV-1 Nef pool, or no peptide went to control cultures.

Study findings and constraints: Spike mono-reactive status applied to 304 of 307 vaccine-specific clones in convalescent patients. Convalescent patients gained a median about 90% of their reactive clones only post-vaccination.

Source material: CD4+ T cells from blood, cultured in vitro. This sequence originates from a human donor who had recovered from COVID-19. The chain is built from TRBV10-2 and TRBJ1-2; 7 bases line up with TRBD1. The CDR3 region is CASSEQQGLRYTF. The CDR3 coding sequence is TGCGCCAGCAGTGAGCAACAGGGGCTTCGCTACACCTTC.